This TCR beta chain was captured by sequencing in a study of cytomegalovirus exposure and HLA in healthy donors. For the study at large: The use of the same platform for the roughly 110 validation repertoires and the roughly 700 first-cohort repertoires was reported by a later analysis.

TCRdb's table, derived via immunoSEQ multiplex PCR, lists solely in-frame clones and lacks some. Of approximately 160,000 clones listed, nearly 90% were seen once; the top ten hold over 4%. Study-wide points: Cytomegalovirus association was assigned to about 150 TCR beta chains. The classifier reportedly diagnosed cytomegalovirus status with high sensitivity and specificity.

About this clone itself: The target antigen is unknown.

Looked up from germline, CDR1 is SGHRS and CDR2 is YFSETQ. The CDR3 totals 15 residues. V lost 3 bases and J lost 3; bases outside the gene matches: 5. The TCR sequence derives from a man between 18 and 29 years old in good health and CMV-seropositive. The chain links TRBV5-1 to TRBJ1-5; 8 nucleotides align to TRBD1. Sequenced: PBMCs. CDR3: CASSSSGQVNQPQHF. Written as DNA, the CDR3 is TGCGCCAGCAGCTCCTCGGGACAGGTCAATCAGCCCCAGCATTTT.